Described below is a single T cell receptor beta chain sequence and its context. Its antigen is currently not known. Qualities for individual bases were not recorded, and no much larger clone is one base off. The cohort comprised 710 or so healthy bone marrow donors. At the time of sampling, every cohort member was nominally healthy, though immune exposures that went unrecorded were likely present. The donor tested CMV seropositive, placing the donor among the 250 to 350 seropositive members of the cohort. A peripheral blood sample was collected from each donor, and TCR beta sequencing was performed on peripheral blood mononuclear cells. Genomic DNA extraction from the blood cell samples was performed with the Qiagen DNeasy Blood Extraction Kit. The library was made by the immunoSEQ multiplex PCR assay. The multiplex PCR relied on a mix of 60 forward primers for TCR Vbeta segments and 13 reverse primers for TCR Jbeta segments. Amplification of the CDR3 region of rearranged TCR beta genes was performed with a multiplex PCR assay on genomic DNA. The Illumina HiSeq System was used to sequence the amplified TCR beta libraries as 87-base-pair reads. As for the original processing: Across the 670 or so repertoires, a later analysis counted tens of millions of unique TCR beta chains, around 11 million of which were shared by at least two donors. To remove PCR and sequencing errors, raw reads were error-corrected and collapsed into unique sequences using a nearest-neighbor algorithm that merged closely related sequences. CDR3 sequences were aligned to IMGT reference sequences to assign V, D and J gene segments. Each retained sequence needed at least a six-nucleotide match to both a V gene segment and a J gene segment. A rearrangement was called productive if the CDR3 had no stop codons and remained in frame with V and J, and every other rearrangement was called non-productive. Following IMGT convention, CDR3 was defined as the stretch from the second conserved V-encoded cysteine up to the conserved J-encoded phenylalanine. In an earlier analysis of some 550 of the donors, sequences lacking an unambiguous match to a single V gene segment were excluded. An earlier analysis of a few hundred of the donors called V segments functional above 56.7% productive rearrangements and segregating when the between-donor standard deviation exceeded 5%. A statistical classification framework was built for diagnosing cytomegalovirus status from the catalog of TCR beta chain sequences. In a later analysis, TCR nucleotide sequences were compared against IMGT/GENE-DB human TR gene sequences so that V and J genes could be assigned. In a later analysis, CDR3 sequences and most-parsimonious VDJ recombination scenarios were assigned using the TCRdist pipeline. In a later analysis, every TCR beta chain was defined by the combination of its CDR3 amino acid sequence and its V-gene family, and reads without a unique V-gene family were dropped. In a later analysis, 500 to 700 highly shared, low-generation-probability nucleotide sequences were removed to address suspected cross-contamination and a sequencing artifact. In a later analysis, a clonal expansion index for each public chain was calculated from normalized within-repertoire ranks of inferred template counts. Generation probabilities in a later analysis came from a VDJ recombination model fitted to out-of-frame rearrangements, and those results were checked against IGoR. A later analysis scored TCR-TCR, TCR-HLA and TCR-CMV co-occurrence with hypergeometric tests, applying a repertoire-size bias correction to TCR pairs. To estimate false discovery rates, a later analysis permuted the HLA or CMV assignments 20 times. A later analysis grouped co-occurring TCRs with DBSCAN, adding TCRdist sequence similarity when clustering within HLA-allele-positive subsets. For co-occurrence clustering, repertoires with fewer than 30,000 or more than 120,000 public chains were excluded, along with about five repertoires with anomalous nucleotide sharing. Entries here come from immuneACCESS through TCRdb and include only in-frame sequences with V and J called. Some clones fail to appear in such tables; in the studies checked, an unresolved V gene covers under half of the shortfall, and the cause of the remainder is unknown. That table is the source of V, J and clone size, and D and trimming were worked out from the DNA. This sample has approximately 120,000 clones in its table, and around 80% of those were observed once. The top ten constitute over 10% of the sample.

This specimen comes from a study of cytomegalovirus exposure and HLA in healthy donors (dated by TCRdb to 2015 to 2018). The study in broad terms: In an earlier analysis of roughly 500 of the donors, roughly 300 Gb of sequence data and 100 million or so unique TCR beta sequences from 150 million to 200 million T cells were reported. Approximately 300 gigabases of sequencing data and approximately 92 million unique TCR sequences made up an early release that covered over 550 HLA-typed donors. Of the approximately 370 genotyped donors, roughly 76% were placed in the genetic ancestry cluster associated with self-reported Caucasian donors. The study aimed to test whether signatures of past pathogen exposure could be identified by cataloging public T cell receptors. Using immunosequencing, the study profiled T cell repertoires from around 670 subjects and related those repertoires to cytomegalovirus serostatus. Besides the first cohort of 550 to 750 subjects, a separate validation cohort made up of over a hundred different subjects was used. The study combined high-throughput TCR immunosequencing, statistical association of individual TCRs with disease status, and machine learning to predict cytomegalovirus infection status. In a later analysis, previously published TCR beta repertoires from 666 donors were re-analyzed and high-resolution HLA genotyping was added so that TCR occurrence patterns could be studied. Rather than using new phenotypic data, the later analysis identified candidate immune exposures from TCR beta sequences and from how often those sequences occurred across donors. To decide whether each TCR beta V gene segment behaved as functional or pseudogenic, an earlier analysis of nearly 600 of the donors relied on high-throughput TCR beta sequencing. Donor age, sex, ethnicity and CMV serostatus were compiled alongside the repertoire data. In a later genetic analysis, genome-wide SNP genotypes for about three fifths of the roughly 670 donors were used, and that subset was treated as a discovery cohort. Every repertoire in the discovery cohort had been generated on one and the same sequencing platform. HLA typing included class I and class II loci at four-digit resolution. The number of typed donors differed by locus: about 620-640 for A, B, C, DRB1 and DQB1; 522 for DQA1; around 580 for DPA1; and around 470 for DPB1. Roughly five DR-DQ haplotypes were handled as single units for association and clustering, since linkage in the cohort was strong. Among around 400 genotyped donors of the cohort, an average of about 220,000 unique TCR beta nucleotide sequences was sequenced per donor, of which about 19% were non-productive. Findings and caveats that apply to the study as a whole: The earlier analysis of about 600 of the donors excluded seventeen rarely observed V segments, including chromosome 9 orphons, because counts were too low. In vitro tests confirmed that a few of the cytomegalovirus-associated TCR beta chains recognize cytomegalovirus antigens. Several of the top co-occurrence clusters appeared to be linked to parvovirus B19, influenza, CMV and Epstein-Barr virus, according to a later analysis. A later analysis found that HLA-associated TCR beta chains were more clonally expanded and had lower generation probabilities than equally common non-associated chains. A later analysis associated 16,951 TCR beta sequences with specific HLA alleles at a false discovery rate of 0.05. The cohort was sequenced for TCR beta chains only, and without alpha or paired-chain data the features that could be detected were limited. CMV serostatus was the only immune exposure information available for the cohort. Roughly uniform sequencing depth across donors was assumed in presence/absence analyses, although this assumption may not hold. A further reported finding was that TCR beta sequences accurately predicted the HLA-A and HLA-B alleles for most subjects in the first cohort. In a later genetic analysis, fewer N-insertions in productive TCRs were reported among donors in an Asian-associated ancestry cluster than the roughly 640-donor mean. In an earlier analysis of 587 of the donors, most TCR beta V segments appeared in productive rearrangements about 90% or about 30% of the time, broadly matching IMGT annotations. Correlated functional status among segregating V segments might be attributable to linkage disequilibrium, but an unknown experimental factor could not be ruled out. A cluster of highly shared sequence variants was judged likely to represent a technical artifact of the sequencing pipeline. Assigning TCR associations to individual alleles was difficult when HLA alleles, especially DR and DQ, strongly co-occurred. Because HLA typing was unavailable for some donors at each locus, only the typed subset was used in association tests. The classifier was reported to diagnose cytomegalovirus status with high specificity and sensitivity in both the original cohort and the validation cohort. According to a later analysis, most CMV-associated TCR beta chains appeared to be HLA-restricted, and the HLA associations seemed to be driven largely by CMV exposure. According to the authors, the approach could potentially be generalized to other disease states and immunological phenotypes. Most TCR sequences were observed very rarely across donors, whereas some public TCRs were present in many individuals. In the study, 150 to 200 TCR beta chains were listed as associated with cytomegalovirus. An association between a missense DCLRE1C variant and V-gene and J-gene trimming of TCR beta chains was found in a later genetic analysis and replicated in an independent cohort. According to a later analysis, TCR association rates differed among HLA loci, with DRB1 alleles showing the most associated TCRs and HLA-C alleles showing the fewest.

This clonotype was obtained from a woman aged 55-70 years in good health and CMV-seropositive. The sequencing sample was made of PBMCs.

The CDR3 region reads CAWRLAGGSDTQYF. The sequenced DNA is TGTGCCTGGAGACTAGCGGGGGGTTCAGATACGCAGTATTTT. The chain was built from TRBV30 and TRBJ2-3; TRBD2 lines up with 12 middle nucleotides. V is trimmed back by 3 bases and J by 4 bases, and the junction contains 2 bases that no gene match accounts for. The cysteine opens and the phenylalanine closes a CDR3 of 14 amino acids. Only the CDR3 region is kept as DNA, spanning 42 bases read in frame from base 1. Taken from the germline V gene (reference sequence), the CDR1 and CDR2 loops are GTSNPN and SVGIG.